These T cell receptor beta chains were read from a single sample in a study of a mutant IDH1 vaccine in newly diagnosed glioma. The data were produced by immunoSEQ multiplex PCR, yet TCRdb's version contains in-frame clones alone and is incomplete. The data hold about 35,000 clones, with about 86% observed a single time. These receptors have no known antigen. The sample here was PBMCs, taken from a glioma patient whose treatment included an IDH1 peptide vaccine. The receptor set was obtained from a woman under 40 with glioma. The CDR3 runs from the conserved cysteine through the conserved F or W. A D gene is named only where the DNA matches it firmly. Only some rows state a clone size, as once, few, many or a class for expanded clones.

size | J | D | V | DNA | CDR3
- | TRBJ2-2 | - | TRBV2 | TGTGCCAGCAGGGTCAACACCGGGGAGCTGTTTTTT | CASRVNTGELFF
- | TRBJ1-1 | - | TRBV30 | TGTGCCTGGAGCCAGGGTCAGATGATAATGAACACTGAAGCTTTCTTT | CAWSQGQMIMNTEAFF
- | TRBJ1-6 | - | TRBV4-1 | TGCGCCAGCAGCCAAGTGTCTGGAAATTCACCCCTCCACTTT | CASSQVSGNSPLHF
- | TRBJ2-1 | - | TRBV7-9 | TGTGCCAGCAGTATTTGGGGTGGGCCCTACAATGAGCAGTTCTTC | CASSIWGGPYNEQFF
- | TRBJ2-7 | TRBD1 | TRBV27 | TGTGCCAGCAGTTTCTCCGGACAGGGCCCCTACGAGCAGTACTTC | CASSFSGQGPYEQYF
- | TRBJ1-6 | - | TRBV6-5 | TGTGCCTGTGGGGAGTCCTCCTATAATTCACCCCTCCACTTT | CACGESSYNSPLHF
- | TRBJ2-7 | - | TRBV7-9 | TGTGCCAGCAGCCCGCACTACGAGCAGTACTTC | CASSPHYEQYF
- | TRBJ2-5 | TRBD2 | TRBV27 | TGTGCCAGCACCCCCGGCGGGGGGCACCAAGAGACCCAGTACTTC | CASTPGGGHQETQYF
- | TRBJ1-2 | - | TRBV15 | TGTGCCACCAGCAGAGATCTTTACTATGGCTACACCTTC | CATSRDLYYGYTF
few | TRBJ2-2 | TRBD2 | TRBV7-2 | TGTGCCAGCAAGACCGAGCGGGGGGGCACCGGGGAGCTGTTTTTT | CASKTERGGTGELFF
- | TRBJ1-2 | - | TRBV27 | TGTGCCAGCAGTTTAACCCAGGGGCAGGGACCCTATGGCTACACCTTC | CASSLTQGQGPYGYTF
few | TRBJ2-5 | - | TRBV7-2 | TGTGCCAGCAGCTTATATGGGGAGACCCAGTACTTC | CASSLYGETQYF
- | TRBJ2-7 | - | TRBV2 | TGTGCCAGCAGTAGGGGCTCCCTCTCCTACGAGCAGTACTTC | CASSRGSLSYEQYF
- | TRBJ2-2 | - | TRBV6-4 | TGTGCCAGCAGTGACAGGGGGACCGGGGAGCTGTTTTTT | CASSDRGTGELFF
- | TRBJ2-4 | - | TRBV6-1 | TGTGCCAGCAGTGAAGTAGTGCGCCTAGCCAAAAACATTCAGTACTTC | CASSEVVRLAKNIQYF
- | TRBJ1-2 | TRBD1 | TRBV5-4 | TGTGCCAGCAGCTTAAGACAGGGGGACTACACCTTC | CASSLRQGDYTF
- | TRBJ1-1 | TRBD1 | TRBV5-6 | TGTGCCAGCAGCAACTGGGGGACAGGTAGGGCTAAAGCTTTCTTT | CASSNWGTGRAKAFF
few | TRBJ1-1 | - | TRBV7-9 | TGTGCCAGCAGCTTACGTAGCCTCGGGGATTTAGCTTTCTTT | CASSLRSLGDLAFF
- | TRBJ1-2 | - | TRBV30 | TGTGCCTGGAGTCGGGCTCTTCTACCCTCCTATGGCTACACCTTC | CAWSRALLPSYGYTF
- | TRBJ2-3 | - | TRBV6-1 | TGTGCCAGCAAGTTTTTCGATACGCAGTATTTT | CASKFFDTQYF
few | TRBJ2-5 | TRBD2 | TRBV7-2 | TGTGCCAGCAGCTTAGTTGGCGGGGGGGTTCGGGAGACCCAGTACTTC | CASSLVGGGVRETQYF
- | TRBJ2-1 | TRBD2 | TRBV5-1 | TGCGCCAGCAGCCCCACGTCAGCGGGGGCGACCTTTGAGCAGTTCTTC | CASSPTSAGATFEQFF
- | TRBJ2-2 | - | TRBV6-1 | TGTGCCACCTGGAGAGTTAACACCGGGGAGCTGTTTTTT | CATWRVNTGELFF
- | TRBJ2-7 | - | TRBV5-1 | TGCGCCAGCAGCTTGGATCAGGGCCCCTACGAGCAGTACTTC | CASSLDQGPYEQYF
- | TRBJ1-5 | - | TRBV5-1 | TGCGCCAGCAGCTTGACAGGGCAGCCCCAGCATTTT | CASSLTGQPQHF
once | TRBJ1-6 | - | TRBV10-3 | TGTGCCATGTCAGGGTTTAATTCACCCCTCCACTTT | CAMSGFNSPLHF
few | TRBJ1-3 | - | TRBV29-1 | TGCAGCGTCCTCGGGACGGCCTGGGATGGAAACACCATATATTTT | CSVLGTAWDGNTIYF
- | TRBJ1-6 | TRBD1 | TRBV6-1 | TGTGCCAGCAGTGAGGGACAGGTAACAGCCTCACCCCTCCACTTT | CASSEGQVTASPLHF
- | TRBJ1-3 | - | TRBV25-1 | TGTGCCAGCAGTGGCGACGAAGGAAACACCATATATTTT | CASSGDEGNTIYF